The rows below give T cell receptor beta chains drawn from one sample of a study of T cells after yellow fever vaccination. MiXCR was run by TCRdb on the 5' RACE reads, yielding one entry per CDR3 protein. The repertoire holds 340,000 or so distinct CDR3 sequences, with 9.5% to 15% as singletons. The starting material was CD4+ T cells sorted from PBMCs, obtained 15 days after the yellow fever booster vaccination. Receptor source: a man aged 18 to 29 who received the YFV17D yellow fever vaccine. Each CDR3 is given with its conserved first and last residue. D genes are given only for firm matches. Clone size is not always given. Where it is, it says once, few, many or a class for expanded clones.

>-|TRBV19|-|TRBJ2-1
CASSGPGFSYNEQFF
TGTGCCAGTAGTGGGCCGGGATTCTCCTACAATGAGCAGTTCTTC
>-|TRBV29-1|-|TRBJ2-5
CSVKIGGRFGQETQYF
TGCAGCGTTAAAATCGGGGGCCGGTTTGGCCAAGAGACCCAGTACTTC
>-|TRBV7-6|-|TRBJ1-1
CASSRGATGDTEAFF
TGTGCCAGCAGCCGGGGCGCGACAGGCGACACTGAAGCTTTCTTT
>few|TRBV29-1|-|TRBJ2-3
CSDRDSASTDTQYF
TGCAGCGACCGGGACTCAGCTAGCACAGATACGCAGTATTTT
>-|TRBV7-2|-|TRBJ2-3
CASKRGAYTDTQYF
TGTGCCAGTAAACGGGGAGCCTACACAGATACGCAGTATTTT
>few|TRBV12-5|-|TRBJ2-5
CASGLVRGYRQLQETQYF
TGTGCTAGTGGTTTGGTACGAGGCTATCGCCAGCTACAAGAGACCCAGTACTTC
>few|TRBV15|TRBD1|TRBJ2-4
CATSRDQGENIQYF
TGTGCCACCAGCAGAGATCAGGGGGAAAACATTCAGTACTTC
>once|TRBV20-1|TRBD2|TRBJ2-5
CGAKPGLAGNQETQYF
TGCGGTGCTAAACCTGGACTAGCGGGGAACCAAGAGACCCAGTACTTC
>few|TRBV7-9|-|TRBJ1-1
CASSPDSYTLVNTEAFF
TGTGCCAGCAGCCCGGACAGTTACACTCTAGTGAACACTGAAGCTTTCTTT
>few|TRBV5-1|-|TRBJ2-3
CASAAGESTDTQYF
TGCGCCAGCGCGGCAGGGGAGAGCACAGATACGCAGTATTTT
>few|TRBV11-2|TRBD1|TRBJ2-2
CASSLARGTNTGELFF
TGTGCCAGCAGCTTAGCCAGGGGGACGAACACCGGGGAGCTGTTTTTT